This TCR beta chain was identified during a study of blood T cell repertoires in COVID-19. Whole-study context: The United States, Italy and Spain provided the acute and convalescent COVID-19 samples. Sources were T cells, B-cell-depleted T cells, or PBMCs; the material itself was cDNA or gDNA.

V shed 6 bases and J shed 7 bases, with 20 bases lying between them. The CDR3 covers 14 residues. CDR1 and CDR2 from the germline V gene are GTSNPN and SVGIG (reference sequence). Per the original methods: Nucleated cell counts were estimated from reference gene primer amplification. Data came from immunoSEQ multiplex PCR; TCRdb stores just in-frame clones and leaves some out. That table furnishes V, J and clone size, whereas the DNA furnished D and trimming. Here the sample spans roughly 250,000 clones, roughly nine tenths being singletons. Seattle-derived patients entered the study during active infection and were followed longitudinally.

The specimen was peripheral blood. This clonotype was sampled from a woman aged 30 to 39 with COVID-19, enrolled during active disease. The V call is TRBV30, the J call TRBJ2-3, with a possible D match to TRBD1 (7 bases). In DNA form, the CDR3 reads TGTGCCTGTACCGGGACAGCGGGCTTGAATACGCAGTATTTT. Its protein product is CACTGTAGLNTQYF.